The next 30 T cell receptor beta chains were all read from a single sample in a study of control samples from healthy donors and cancer patients. Method: immunoSEQ multiplex PCR; TCRdb's copy keeps in-frame clones and lacks some. Counted here are about 65,000 clones, over 75% occurring once; the ten biggest clones make up around 1.2%. Sample: PBMCs. The receptors stem from a woman in her forties or fifties with colorectal cancer.

This chain connects TRBV5-6 to TRBJ2-5, with D perhaps matching TRBD1 (5 bases). This CDR3 comprises 13 residues. Germline-derived CDR1 and CDR2 are SGHDT and YYEEEE. V lost 4 bases and J 4 bases, leaving 11 bases between the germline ends. The CDR3 DNA is TGTGCCAGCAGCGGCAGGGTTACAGAGACCCAGTACTTC. This gives the protein CASSGRVTETQYF. Full variable domain (missing parts from reference TRBV5-6 and TRBJ2-5): DAGVTQSPTHLIKTRGQQVTLRCSPKSGHDTVSWYQQALGQGPQFIFQYYEEEERQRGNFPDRFSGHQFPNYSSELNVNALLLGDSALYLCASSGRVTETQYFGPGTRLLVL.

V is TRBV11-2 and J is TRBJ2-3; D call uncertain. The CDR3 length is 14 residues. CDR1 and CDR2 (germline): SGHAT, FQNNGV. V was trimmed by 10 bases and J by 2 bases, leaving 16 bases between them. CDR3 amino acids: CATNRNSNTDTQYF. The CDR3 bases are TGTGCCACTAATAGGAACTCTAACACAGATACGCAGTATTTT.

The gene calls are TRBV27 and TRBJ1-2; D is undetermined. In germline, CDR1 is MNHEY, CDR2 SMNVEV (reference sequence). The CDR3 totals 15 residues. Trimming stripped 0 bases from V and 4 bases from J, with 12 bases between. CDR3 coding DNA: TGTGCCAGCAGTTTATCGGGCGGACGCTCCTATGGCTACACCTTC. It codes for CASSLSGGRSYGYTF.

This sequence joins TRBV3-1 (or the pseudogene TRBV3-2) and TRBJ2-3, with TRBD2 identical over 12 bases. The CDR3 has 15 amino acids. Germline V gene lookup returns CDR1 LGHDT and CDR2 YNNKEL (reference sequence). V lost 4 bases, J lost 4 bases, and 3 bases stayed unmatched. Written as DNA, the CDR3 is TGTGCCAGCAGCCCGGGACTAGCGGGCGCAGATACGCAGTATTTT. Translation: CASSPGLAGADTQYF.

The chain joins TRBV3-1 (or the pseudogene TRBV3-2) to TRBJ1-5; D call uncertain. The germline V gene encodes CDR1 LGHDT and CDR2 YNNKEL (reference sequence). The CDR3 spans 18 residues. The V end was cut by 1 base, the J end by 0 bases, with 16 bases between. CDR3 protein: CASSQAPLPPNSNQPQHF. CDR3 sequence (DNA): TGTGCCAGCAGCCAAGCCCCCCTGCCCCCAAATAGCAATCAGCCCCAGCATTTT.

The rearrangement uses TRBV29-1 and TRBJ1-2; 7 bases map to TRBD1. The CDR3 covers 13 residues. Germline lookup yields CDR1 SQVTM and CDR2 ANQGSEA. After removal of 3 bases from V and 7 bases from J, the junction contained 8 bases not matched to a gene. The chain's CDR3 is CSVDHTGDGGYTF. CDR3 bases: TGCAGCGTTGATCACACAGGGGACGGTGGCTACACCTTC.

The chain is built from TRBV5-1 and TRBJ2-3; 8 bases line up with TRBD2. This CDR3 spans 18 amino acids. Germline assignment: CDR1 SGHRS and CDR2 YFSETQ. Trimming took 1 base from V and 4 from J; bases not matched to a gene: 14. CDR3 region: CASSLLNVGGGTSDTQYF. DNA for the CDR3: TGCGCCAGCAGCTTGTTGAACGTCGGCGGGGGGACCTCAGATACGCAGTATTTT. The variable domain in full, completed from reference TRBV5-1 and TRBJ2-3, reads KAGVTQTPRYLIKTRGQQVTLSCSPISGHRSVSWYQQTPGQGLQFLFEYFSETQRNKGNFPGRFSGRQFSNSRSEMNVSTLELGDSALYLCASSLLNVGGGTSDTQYFGPGTRLTVL.

The chain combines TRBV7-8 with TRBJ2-6; a possible D gene is TRBD2 (5 bases). Germline values: CDR1 SGHVS, CDR2 FQNEAQ. V gave up 1 base and J gave up 0 bases, with 19 bases separating them. The CDR3 has 20 residues. The CDR3 reads CASSLEGREMAASGANVLTF. The CDR3 bases are TGTGCCAGCAGCTTAGAGGGTCGGGAAATGGCGGCCTCTGGGGCCAACGTCCTGACTTTC.

This chain connects TRBV14 to TRBJ2-1; unclear D gene. CDR1 is SGHDN and CDR2 is FVKESK in the germline V gene. This CDR3 has 12 residues. The germline V and J ends were trimmed by 4 bases and 15 bases, with 16 bases remaining between them. CDR3 DNA sequence: TGTGCCAGCAGCCTCGGTGGGCAGACCTTGTTCTTC. Translation: CASSLGGQTLFF.

DNA for the CDR3: TGTGCGGTAGGGACCTCCTATAATTCACCCCTCCACTTT. Protein: CAVGTSYNSPLHF. The V and J genes are TRBV30 and TRBJ1-6; D is possibly TRBD1 (5 bases). The V gene's germline CDR1 is GTSNPN and CDR2 SVGIG (reference sequence). The CDR3 runs to 13 residues.

This chain uses TRBV7-2 with TRBJ2-7; D not resolved. V was pared by 5 bases and J by 2 bases, with 4 bases between. Germline loops: CDR1 SGHTA, CDR2 FQGNSA. The CDR3 has 11 amino acids. The CDR3 reads CASSATYEQYF. The DNA for the CDR3 is TGTGCCAGCAGCGCGACCTACGAGCAGTACTTC.

This clone has just a few counts. The gene calls are TRBV19 and TRBJ1-2, with D perhaps TRBD1 (6 bases). Deletions cut 6 bases from V and 7 bases from J, with 18 bases between. The V gene's germline CDR1 is LNHDA and CDR2 SQIVND (reference sequence). The CDR3 runs 14 residues. The CDR3 DNA is TGTGCCAGTAGATTGACAGGACTCGCGCGTGGCTACACCTTC. It specifies CASRLTGLARGYTF.

This chain uses TRBV5-1 with TRBJ1-6; 7 nucleotides align to TRBD1. The V gene end was trimmed by 0 bases and the J gene end by 12 bases; junction bases not matched to a gene: 6. Germline V gives CDR1 SGHRS, CDR2 YFSETQ. CDR3 size: 14 residues. CDR3 sequence reads: CASSLGQGLGPLHF. CDR3 DNA: TGCGCCAGCAGCTTGGGACAGGGCCTGGGACCCCTCCACTTT.

The chain joins TRBV28 to TRBJ2-5; maybe TRBD1 (8 bases). Looked up from germline, CDR1 is MDHEN and CDR2 is SYDVKM. CDR3 length equals 14 residues. V was shortened by 10 bases and J by 5 bases, with 20 bases between the two germline ends. The CDR3 region is CATNRGRAWETQYF. CDR3 coding DNA: TGTGCCACCAACAGGGGGAGGGCGTGGGAGACCCAGTACTTC.

The rearrangement uses TRBV28 and TRBJ1-2, with 9 nucleotides matching TRBD1. Trimming took 5 bases from V and 8 from J; bases not matched to a gene: 9. Germline V lookup: CDR1 MDHEN, CDR2 SYDVKM. This CDR3 comprises 14 residues. For the CDR3, the DNA is TGTGCCAGCAGTGTCGGGACAGGGATTGGGGGCTACACCTTC. It specifies CASSVGTGIGGYTF.

The V call is TRBV9, the J call TRBJ1-6, with D perhaps matching TRBD1 (6 bases). Per germline, CDR1 SGDLS and CDR2 YYNGEE. The CDR3 sequence is 16 residues long. V was clipped by 1 base and J by 5 bases, with 13 bases between them. The CDR3 spells CASSVRRGGNNSPLHF. The CDR3 DNA reads as TGTGCCAGCAGCGTAAGGAGGGGGGGGAATAATTCACCCCTCCACTTT.

The V call is TRBV28, the J call TRBJ2-2; the D gene could be TRBD1 or TRBD2 (5 bases each). Germline V gene lookup returns CDR1 MDHEN and CDR2 SYDVKM. The CDR3 extends over 13 amino acids. Deletions cut 3 bases from V and 6 bases from J, with 8 bases between. The CDR3 sequence: CASSFGGPGELFF. DNA of the CDR3: TGTGCCAGCAGTTTTGGGGGACCCGGGGAGCTGTTTTTT.

This sequence joins TRBV19 and TRBJ2-7; D is perhaps TRBD1 (5 bases). The CDR3 is 15 amino acids. Trimming shortened V by 2 bases and J by 0 bases, and 11 bases separated the two germline ends. The germline CDR1 and CDR2 sequences are LNHDA and SQIVND (reference sequence). The CDR3 nucleotides read TGTGCCAGTAGTATAAGACAGCAGAGCTCCTACGAGCAGTACTTC. It codes for CASSIRQQSSYEQYF.

The gene calls are TRBV19 and TRBJ1-5, with a possible D match to TRBD1 (6 bases). Deletions cut 1 base from V and 5 bases from J, with 12 bases between. The CDR3 contains 15 residues. In germline, CDR1 is LNHDA, CDR2 SQIVND (reference sequence). This chain's CDR3 is CASSIGGGTHQPQHF. CDR3 DNA: TGTGCCAGTAGTATAGGAGGGGGTACGCATCAGCCCCAGCATTTT.

The rearrangement joins TRBV30 to TRBJ1-2; tentative D call: TRBD1 (5 bases). V dropped 0 bases and J dropped 4 bases, with 12 bases sitting between them. CDR3 length equals 14 residues. Germline CDR1 reads GTSNPN; CDR2 reads SVGIG (reference sequence). DNA of the CDR3: TGTGCCTGGAGTGTGATGGCCAGGGCCTATGGCTACACCTTC. It is translated as CAWSVMARAYGYTF.

V and J are TRBV5-1 and TRBJ1-3; D unclear. The germline CDR1 and CDR2 sequences are SGHRS and YFSETQ. Trimming cost V 0 bases and J 2 bases, with 6 bases left between them. The CDR3 runs to 14 residues. CDR3 sequence (DNA): TGCGCCAGCAGCTTGGGCAATCCTGGAAACACCATATATTTT. Translation: CASSLGNPGNTIYF. Combining the CDR3 with reference TRBV5-1 and TRBJ1-3 gives the whole variable domain KAGVTQTPRYLIKTRGQQVTLSCSPISGHRSVSWYQQTPGQGLQFLFEYFSETQRNKGNFPGRFSGRQFSNSRSEMNVSTLELGDSALYLCASSLGNPGNTIYFGEGSWLTVV.

This clone was recorded once. The V call is TRBV3-1 (or the pseudogene TRBV3-2), the J call TRBJ2-1; tentatively, D is TRBD2 (5 bases). The CDR3 covers 11 residues. The V gene's germline CDR1 is LGHDT and CDR2 YNNKEL (reference sequence). The CDR3 DNA is TGTGAGAGGGTCTCGAGGGATGAGCAGTTCTTC. Its protein product is CERVSRDEQFF.

The chain uses TRBV5-1 and TRBJ2-5; tentative D call: TRBD2 (6 bases). This CDR3 has 14 amino acids. Germline-derived CDR1 and CDR2 are SGHRS and YFSETQ. V was pared by 2 bases and J by 5 bases, with 13 bases between. CDR3 loop: CASSFAPGGETQYF. CDR3 sequence (DNA): TGCGCCAGCAGCTTCGCCCCTGGGGGGGAGACCCAGTACTTC.

The V call is TRBV27, the J call TRBJ2-7, with D possibly being TRBD1 (6 bases). CDR1 and CDR2 from the germline V gene are MNHEY and SMNVEV (reference sequence). This CDR3 is 13 amino acids long. V was cut by 4 bases and J by 3 bases, with 10 bases left in between. In nucleotides, the CDR3 is TGTGCCAGCAGTTCGGGACAAGGCTACGAGCAGTACTTC. This sequence encodes CASSSGQGYEQYF.

J is TRBJ1-1 and V is TRBV27; D is possibly TRBD1 (5 bases). V gave up 5 bases and J gave up 5 bases, with 18 bases separating them. CDR3 size: 15 residues. The germline CDR1 and CDR2 sequences are MNHEY and SMNVEV (reference sequence). For the CDR3, the DNA is TGTGCCAGCAGTCCCCGACCCTCGGGGGGAACTGAAGCTTTCTTT. Translation: CASSPRPSGGTEAFF.

The CDR3 DNA is TGTGCCAGCCGCGGATTCGATAGCAATCAGCCCCAGCATTTT. Amino acid sequence: CASRGFDSNQPQHF. The chain combines TRBV18 with TRBJ1-5, with no clear D. Germline CDR1 is KGHSH and CDR2 is LQKENI. The V end was cut by 8 bases, the J end by 0 bases, with 11 bases between. This CDR3 is built from 14 residues.

This chain links TRBV28 with TRBJ2-1; D is possibly TRBD2 (6 bases). Deletions cut 5 bases from V and 3 bases from J, with 14 bases between. The germline V gene has CDR1 MDHEN and CDR2 SYDVKM. The CDR3 is 15 residues long. CDR3 loop: CASSRGGGDYNEQFF. The CDR3 DNA sequence: TGTGCCAGCAGTCGCGGCGGAGGGGACTACAATGAGCAGTTCTTC.

This clone was seen a few times. V and J are TRBV19 and TRBJ2-2, with D perhaps TRBD1 (5 bases). The CDR3 spans 17 residues. Germline CDR1 and CDR2: LNHDA and SQIVND (reference sequence). Trimming shortened V by 8 bases and J by 0 bases, and 19 bases separated the two germline ends. CDR3 sequence: CASYPLPRVANTGELFF. The CDR3 DNA follows: TGTGCCAGTTACCCGCTCCCCAGGGTAGCGAACACCGGGGAGCTGTTTTTT.

The V and J genes are TRBV2 and TRBJ2-1, with TRBD2 identical over 12 bases. The CDR3 extends over 14 amino acids. After removal of 10 bases from V and 8 bases from J, the junction contained 9 bases not matched to a gene. CDR1 and CDR2 from the germline V gene are SNHLY and FYNNEI. CDR3 sequence: CAIRRTSGNDEQFF. The CDR3 DNA sequence: TGTGCCATCAGACGGACTAGCGGGAACGATGAGCAGTTCTTC.

This clone has just a few counts. The CDR3 sequence: CASSELWGAGDEQYF. CDR3 in DNA: TGTGCCAGCAGTGAACTCTGGGGAGCCGGGGACGAGCAGTACTTC. The chain carries TRBV2 and TRBJ2-7, with a tentative D call TRBD2 (5 bases). In germline, CDR1 is SNHLY, CDR2 FYNNEI. V dropped 2 bases and J dropped 5 bases, with 16 bases sitting between them. This CDR3 region has 15 residues.